These 32 T cell receptor beta chains originate from one sample sequenced in a study of control samples from healthy donors and cancer patients. Clones were sequenced by immunoSEQ multiplex PCR, and TCRdb holds only the in-frame ones, with some missing. Of roughly 170,000 clones detected, about 93% appear once; the ten largest clones hold 4.1%. Sequencing used blood. The receptors stem from a woman aged 60-75 years in good health.

The chain carries TRBV6-5 and TRBJ1-2; no clear D. The germline V gene encodes CDR1 MNHEY and CDR2 SVGAGI. V was trimmed by 7 bases and J by 5 bases, leaving 20 bases between them. The CDR3 covers 15 residues. In nucleotides, the CDR3 is TGTGCCAGCACCCCTACCGGGGTAGTGGGTTATGGCTACACCTTC. It yields the protein CASTPTGVVGYGYTF.

In DNA, the CDR3 is TGTGCCAGCAGTGAAAGGGGGAACACTGAAGCTTTCTTT. The encoded protein is CASSERGNTEAFF. The rearrangement links TRBV6-1 to TRBJ1-1, with a weak D call TRBD1 (5 bases). Germline-derived CDR1 and CDR2 are MNHNS and SASEGT. This CDR3 is built from 13 residues. V was clipped by 2 bases and J by 1 base, with 5 bases between them.

The chain combines TRBV18 with TRBJ1-1, with D perhaps matching TRBD1 (5 bases). Germline V gene sequence: CDR1 KGHSH, CDR2 LQKENI. V shed 4 bases and J shed 1 base, with 13 bases lying between them. This CDR3 is built from 15 residues. This CDR3 reads CASSQNIQENTEAFF. DNA for the CDR3: TGTGCCAGCTCACAAAATATACAGGAGAACACTGAAGCTTTCTTT. The full variable domain, rest sourced from reference TRBV18 and TRBJ1-1, is NAGVMQNPRHLVRRRGQEARLRCSPMKGHSHVYWYRQLPEEGLKFMVYLQKENIIDESGMPKERFSAEFPKEGPSILRIQQVVRGDSAAYFCASSQNIQENTEAFFGQGTRLTVV.

The rearrangement uses TRBV7-8 and TRBJ1-6; D is undetermined. Trimming stripped 0 bases from V and 10 bases from J, with 19 bases between. The CDR3 runs to 17 residues. Germline values: CDR1 SGHVS, CDR2 FQNEAQ. CDR3 bases: TGTGCCAGCAGCTTAGCGCTTGTATCGGGTTTTTCGTCACCCCTCCACTTT. This gives the protein CASSLALVSGFSSPLHF.

The chain couples TRBV7-6 to TRBJ2-1; TRBD2 aligns across 12 bases. Looked up from germline, CDR1 is SGHVS and CDR2 is FNYEAQ. J lost 0 bases, V lost 5 bases, and 14 bases had no gene match. This CDR3 has 20 amino acids. The CDR3 DNA reads as TGTGCCAGCAGCCTCACCCCTAGCGGGGGGGCCGTGGGCTCCTACAATGAGCAGTTCTTC. Translating it yields CASSLTPSGGAVGSYNEQFF.

The chain joins TRBV10-3 to TRBJ1-2; 7 nucleotides line up with TRBD1. This CDR3 is 13 amino acids long. Per the germline V gene, CDR1 is ENHRY and CDR2 is SYGVKD. In DNA form, the CDR3 reads TGTGCTTCAATCCGGGACAGTAACTATGGCTACACCTTC. Its protein product is CASIRDSNYGYTF.

The chain recombines TRBV5-1 with TRBJ2-7, with D perhaps given as TRBD1 or TRBD2 (5 bases each). This CDR3 region has 13 residues. Trimming left V 3 bases short and J 3 bases short, with 10 bases between. Germline lookup yields CDR1 SGHRS and CDR2 YFSETQ. The DNA for the CDR3 is TGCGCCAGCAGCTCGGGACCGGGCTACGAGCAGTACTTC. Its protein product is CASSSGPGYEQYF.

The rearrangement links TRBV19 to TRBJ1-1, with D possibly matching TRBD1 (5 bases). V shed 8 bases and J shed 0 bases, with 16 bases lying between them. The CDR3 spans 15 residues. Germline lookup yields CDR1 LNHDA and CDR2 SQIVND (reference sequence). CDR3 residues: CASLKGGTVNTEAFF. In nucleotides, the CDR3 is TGTGCCAGTTTAAAGGGAGGGACCGTGAACACTGAAGCTTTCTTT.

This clone was counted once. The V gene is TRBV19, the J gene TRBJ1-5; TRBD1 is a possible D gene (5 bases). V shed 9 bases and J shed 5 bases, with 14 bases lying between them. This CDR3 contains 13 residues. The germline gives CDR1 LNHDA, CDR2 SQIVND (reference sequence). The DNA of the CDR3 is TGTGCCAGCGTAGACAGAGACTATCAGCCCCAGCATTTT. As protein: CASVDRDYQPQHF.

This chain uses TRBV11-3 with TRBJ1-1; D is uncertain. CDR3 length: 13 amino acids. The germline V gene encodes CDR1 SGHNT and CDR2 YENEEA. V was pared by 3 bases and J by 3 bases, with 8 bases between. The CDR3: CASSLGGDTEAFF. DNA for the CDR3: TGTGCCAGCAGCTTGGGTGGGGACACTGAAGCTTTCTTT.

This sequence joins TRBV19 and TRBJ2-3; the D is unclear. V lost 5 bases and J 1 base, leaving 10 bases between the germline ends. CDR1 and CDR2 (germline): LNHDA, SQIVND (reference sequence). The CDR3 runs to 14 residues. The CDR3 loop reads CASSYLSGTDTQYF. In nucleotides, the CDR3 is TGTGCCAGTAGTTATCTTTCTGGCACAGATACGCAGTATTTT.

The V call is TRBV29-1, the J call TRBJ2-2, with 14 nucleotides matching TRBD2. Germline V lookup: CDR1 SQVTM, CDR2 ANQGSEA. V was pared by 7 bases and J by 5 bases, with 3 bases of the junction left unmatched. CDR3 length: 14 amino acids. In DNA, the CDR3 is TGCAGCGCCGGACTAGCGGGGGGTACCGGGGAGCTGTTTTTT. It specifies CSAGLAGGTGELFF.

The chain recombines TRBV27 with TRBJ1-6; 8 bases are a match to TRBD1. V lost 1 base, J lost 0 bases, and 8 bases stayed unmatched. Germline V CDR1 and CDR2: MNHEY, SMNVEV (reference sequence). This CDR3 contains 19 residues. DNA for the CDR3: TGTGCCAGCAGTTTATTCGTCGGGACAGGCTACTCCTATAATTCACCCCTCCACTTT. Translation gives CASSLFVGTGYSYNSPLHF.

This chain connects TRBV7-9 to TRBJ1-1; D not certain. CDR3 length: 12 residues. V shed 5 bases and J shed 8 bases, with 12 bases lying between them. Germline-derived CDR1 and CDR2 are SEHNR and FQNEAQ (reference sequence). The CDR3 coding sequence is TGTGCCAGCAGCAACAAACACCCAGAAGCTTTCTTT. Amino acid sequence: CASSNKHPEAFF.

This sequence joins TRBV20-1 and TRBJ1-5; D remains unclear. V lost 3 bases, J lost 6 bases, and 9 bases lay in between. The CDR3 has 12 amino acids. Germline V CDR1 and CDR2: DFQATT, SNEGSKA (reference sequence). The CDR3 DNA follows: TGCAGTGCTAGTCTGGTGGGTCAGCCCCAGCATTTT. Its translation: CSASLVGQPQHF.

This clone was found once. This rearrangement joins TRBV7-9 to TRBJ1-2, with D maybe TRBD1 (6 bases). Trimming stripped 5 bases from V and 4 bases from J, with 17 bases between. CDR1 and CDR2 (germline): SEHNR, FQNEAQ (reference sequence). This CDR3 comprises 15 residues. The CDR3 DNA reads as TGTGCCAGCAGCCCCACATACAGGGACGGCTATGGCTACACCTTC. This codes for CASSPTYRDGYGYTF. Drawing the rest from reference TRBV7-9 and TRBJ1-2, the complete variable domain is DTGVSQNPRHKITKRGQNVTFRCDPISEHNRLYWYRQTLGQGPEFLTYFQNEAQLEKSRLLSDRFSAERPKGSFSTLEIQRTEQGDSAMYLCASSPTYRDGYGYTFGSGTRLTVV.

The V gene is TRBV5-1, the J gene TRBJ2-5; 10 nucleotides line up with TRBD2. Trimming removed 0 bases from V and 5 bases from J; junction bases left unmatched: 7. This CDR3 has 16 residues. Germline V gene data show CDR1 as SGHRS and CDR2 as YFSETQ. The DNA of the CDR3 is TGCGCCAGCAGCTTGGGGAGCGGGGGGGCCCGTGAGACCCAGTACTTC. Amino acid sequence: CASSLGSGGARETQYF.

The genes are TRBV2 and TRBJ2-7, with 7 bases aligning to TRBD2. V trimming: 4 bases; J trimming: 3 bases; junction bases outside the gene matches: 6. The CDR3 is 14 amino acids. Germline CDR1 is SNHLY and CDR2 is FYNNEI. The CDR3 region is CASSVERGHYEQYF. In DNA form, the CDR3 reads TGTGCCAGCAGTGTTGAGCGGGGCCACTACGAGCAGTACTTC.

This clone was seen just once. This chain connects TRBV15 to TRBJ2-4; TRBD2 agrees at 11 bases. Trimming removed 9 bases from V and 4 bases from J; junction bases left unmatched: 11. This CDR3 region has 16 residues. CDR1 LNHNV and CDR2 YYDKDF come from the germline V gene (reference sequence). The chain's CDR3 is CATGAKLAGVKNIQYF. CDR3 coding DNA: TGTGCCACGGGGGCGAAACTAGCGGGGGTAAAAAACATTCAGTACTTC. Full variable domain (missing parts from reference TRBV15 and TRBJ2-4): DAMVIQNPRYQVTQFGKPVTLSCSQTLNHNVMYWYQQKSSQAPKLLFHYYDKDFNNEADTPDNFQSRRPNTSFCFLDIRSPGLGDTAMYLCATGAKLAGVKNIQYFGAGTRLSVL.

This sequence joins TRBV5-1 and TRBJ1-5; D not resolved. Germline V gene sequence: CDR1 SGHRS, CDR2 YFSETQ. The CDR3 contains 16 residues. Trimming pared 0 bases from V and 0 bases from J, leaving 10 bases between. In DNA form, the CDR3 reads TGCGCCAGCAGCTTGGAGGCCCTTGGTAGCAATCAGCCCCAGCATTTT. The encoded protein is CASSLEALGSNQPQHF.

The rearrangement uses TRBV7-8 and TRBJ1-3, with 9 bases identical to TRBD1. In germline, CDR1 is SGHVS, CDR2 FQNEAQ. V trimming: 5 bases; J trimming: 0 bases; junction bases outside the gene matches: 11. The CDR3 is 18 amino acids. The CDR3 DNA follows: TGTGCCAGCAGCCGGACAGGGGACACTTCGAGCTCTGGAAACACCATATATTTT. Protein: CASSRTGDTSSSGNTIYF.

The chain has TRBV12-3 or TRBV12-4 and TRBJ1-4; the D is unclear. V shed 8 bases and J shed 7 bases, with 14 bases lying between them. The CDR3 has 13 amino acids. DNA of the CDR3: TGTGCCAGCGACTCAATATGGGGTGAAAAACTGTTTTTT. Amino acid sequence: CASDSIWGEKLFF.

The V call is TRBV19, the J call TRBJ1-2; D is unresolved. The germline V gene has CDR1 LNHDA and CDR2 SQIVND (reference sequence). V lost 6 bases and J 7 bases, leaving 12 bases between the germline ends. The CDR3 consists of 12 residues. This chain's CDR3 is CASSPSGGGYTF. CDR3 bases: TGTGCCAGTAGCCCGTCCGGCGGTGGCTACACCTTC. The full variable domain, rest sourced from reference TRBV19 and TRBJ1-2, is DGGITQSPKYLFRKEGQNVTLSCEQNLNHDAMYWYRQDPGQGLRLIYYSQIVNDFQKGDIAEGYSVSREKKESFPLTVTSAQKNPTAFYLCASSPSGGGYTFGSGTRLTVV.

This clone was observed a few times. The same CDR3 is also encoded by other DNA sequences in this sample. CDR3 sequence reads: CASSLGGDEKLFF. CDR3 nucleotide sequence: TGTGCCAGCAGCTTAGGCGGGGACGAAAAACTGTTTTTT. The chain employs TRBV11-2 and TRBJ1-4; the D gene is possibly TRBD1 (5 bases). Germline-derived CDR1 and CDR2 are SGHAT and FQNNGV. The CDR3 length is 13 residues. Trimming left V 1 base short and J 8 bases short, with 8 bases between. The complete variable domain, with remaining parts taken from reference TRBV11-2 and TRBJ1-4, reads EAGVAQSPRYKIIEKRQSVAFWCNPISGHATLYWYQQILGQGPKLLIQFQNNGVVDDSQLPKDRFSAERLKGVDSTLKIQPAKLEDSAVYLCASSLGGDEKLFFGSGTQLSVL.

The chain employs TRBV4-3 and TRBJ2-1; TRBD2 matches at 10 bases. The V gene's germline CDR1 is LGHNA and CDR2 YSLEER. After removal of 4 bases from V and 2 bases from J, the junction contained 2 bases not matched to a gene. The CDR3 runs to 15 residues. DNA of the CDR3: TGCGCCAGCAGCCGAGCGGGGGGGGCCTACAATGAGCAGTTCTTC. Protein: CASSRAGGAYNEQFF.

V usage is TRBV6-8 and J usage is TRBJ1-5; 10 nucleotides match TRBD1. J was trimmed by 4 bases and V by 7 bases; bases with no gene match: 13. The CDR3 has 17 residues. Germline values: CDR1 MNHGY, CDR2 SAAAGT. This CDR3 reads CASNIGQGGFENQPQHF. The CDR3 DNA sequence: TGTGCCAGCAATATCGGACAGGGGGGATTTGAAAATCAGCCCCAGCATTTT.

This sequence joins TRBV4-3 and TRBJ2-6, with 8 positions matching TRBD1. The CDR3 has 16 amino acids. The germline V gene encodes CDR1 LGHNA and CDR2 YSLEER. V gave up 3 bases and J gave up 2 bases; unmatched junction bases: 3. The CDR3 nucleotides read TGCGCCAGCAGCCACGCGACAGGGGCTGGGGCCAACGTCCTGACTTTC. Translation: CASSHATGAGANVLTF.

The chain is built from TRBV14 and TRBJ2-7; D is unclear. CDR1 and CDR2 from the germline V gene are SGHDN and FVKESK. V was shortened by 3 bases and J by 6 bases, with 12 bases between the two germline ends. CDR3 length: 13 residues. DNA for the CDR3: TGTGCCAGCAGCCAGTCAAGGGCCAGCGAGCAGTACTTC. Residues: CASSQSRASEQYF.

The rearrangement links TRBV6-6 to TRBJ1-1; no clear D. CDR3 size: 12 residues. Germline CDR1 reads MNHNY; CDR2 reads SVGAGI (reference sequence). The germline V and J ends were trimmed by 7 bases and 1 base, with 7 bases remaining between them. The CDR3 DNA reads as TGTGCCAGCAATCCACGGAACACTGAAGCTTTCTTT. As protein: CASNPRNTEAFF.

This clone has a single count. The chain employs TRBV11-2 and TRBJ1-5, with D possibly matching TRBD1 (6 bases). The CDR3 is made up of 17 amino acids. Trimming removed 4 bases at V and 5 bases at J, with 21 bases between. Germline assignment: CDR1 SGHAT and CDR2 FQNNGV. The CDR3 DNA is TGTGCCAGCAGCTCCTCGACAGGCGGATGGGTTGATCAGCCCCAGCATTTT. Its translation: CASSSSTGGWVDQPQHF.

The V gene is TRBV18, the J gene TRBJ1-1; 8 bases fit TRBD1. The CDR3 consists of 14 residues. Germline CDR1 and CDR2: KGHSH and LQKENI. The V gene end was trimmed by 5 bases and the J gene end by 6 bases; junction bases not matched to a gene: 8. The CDR3 reads CASSTTGDGAEAFF. The DNA of the CDR3 is TGTGCCAGCTCAACGACAGGGGATGGAGCTGAAGCTTTCTTT.

V gene TRBV6-2 or TRBV6-3 combines with J gene TRBJ1-4; D may be TRBD1 (6 bases). Germline CDR1 is MNHEY and CDR2 is SVGEGT. With 4 bases removed from V and 8 bases from J, the gap between germline ends came to 8 bases. The CDR3 is made up of 12 amino acids. The CDR3, as DNA: TGTGCCAGCAGTTGGGACACCGAAAAACTGTTTTTT. It codes for CASSWDTEKLFF.